The next 21 T cell receptor beta chains were all read from a single sample in a study of cytomegalovirus exposure and HLA in healthy donors. The PCR ran on 60 Vbeta and 13 Jbeta primers. Clones were sequenced by immunoSEQ multiplex PCR, and TCRdb holds only the in-frame ones, with some missing. This table holds roughly 200,000 clones, 79% found once. Specimen: PBMCs. These TCRs come from a woman aged 25 to 39 in good health and CMV-seropositive.

The chain joins TRBV5-1 to TRBJ2-2; a possible D gene is TRBD2 (5 bases). Germline V gene sequence: CDR1 SGHRS, CDR2 YFSETQ. The length of the CDR3 is 14 residues. The V end was cut by 9 bases, the J end by 3 bases, with 15 bases between. In nucleotides, the CDR3 is TGCGCCACCTCCCAAGCGGCTTACACCGGGGAGCTGTTTTTT. The encoded protein is CATSQAAYTGELFF.

The chain combines TRBV7-6 with TRBJ2-2; D not resolved. Trimming left V 1 base short and J 4 bases short, with 10 bases between. CDR3 length: 15 amino acids. Germline CDR1 SGHVS, CDR2 FNYEAQ. The CDR3: CASSLDSLSTGELFF. The CDR3 bases are TGTGCCAGCAGCTTAGACAGCCTAAGCACCGGGGAGCTGTTTTTT.

This clone has only a few counts. J is TRBJ2-7 and V is TRBV6-1; D unresolved. The CDR3 is made up of 13 amino acids. V gave up 7 bases and J gave up 2 bases, with 12 bases separating them. Germline assignment: CDR1 MNHNS and CDR2 SASEGT. This CDR3 reads CASTLYTAYEQYF. The CDR3 DNA reads as TGTGCCAGCACCCTGTATACTGCCTACGAGCAGTACTTC.

The chain employs TRBV5-6 and TRBJ2-4; D remains unclear. The CDR3 extends over 14 amino acids. Deletions cut 4 bases from V and 5 bases from J, with 13 bases between. Germline CDR1 is SGHDT and CDR2 is YYEEEE. CDR3 region: CASSPIRHENIQYF. CDR3 bases: TGTGCCAGCAGCCCAATCAGGCACGAAAACATTCAGTACTTC.

The chain is built from TRBV5-6 and TRBJ2-3; 11 positions match TRBD2. This CDR3 region has 17 residues. The germline CDR1 and CDR2 sequences are SGHDT and YYEEEE. Trimming took 2 bases from V and 0 from J; bases not matched to a gene: 5. The CDR3 coding sequence is TGTGCCAGCAGCTTCATCTTAGCGGGGGGGAGCACAGATACGCAGTATTTT. This sequence encodes CASSFILAGGSTDTQYF.

The DNA for the CDR3 is TGTGCCAGCAGCGTGCGGGGAGGCTCGAACACCGGGGAGCTGTTTTTT. Encoded protein: CASSVRGGSNTGELFF. V is TRBV9 and J is TRBJ2-2, with a possible D match to TRBD2 (6 bases). This CDR3 region has 16 residues. With 2 bases removed from V and 0 bases from J, the gap between germline ends came to 11 bases. The germline V gene encodes CDR1 SGDLS and CDR2 YYNGEE.

The rearrangement uses TRBV28 and TRBJ2-7, with 11 bases aligning to TRBD1. V was pared by 4 bases and J by 2 bases, with 4 bases of the junction left unmatched. Germline V gene lookup returns CDR1 MDHEN and CDR2 SYDVKM. This CDR3 contains 15 residues. This chain's CDR3 is CASSSPGQGAYEQYF. CDR3 nucleotides: TGTGCCAGCAGTTCTCCGGGACAGGGGGCCTACGAGCAGTACTTC.

This chain links TRBV27 with TRBJ2-5; TRBD2 aligns across 7 bases. Trimming cost V 3 bases and J 0 bases; bases outside gene matches: 4. Germline loops: CDR1 MNHEY, CDR2 SMNVEV (reference sequence). The CDR3 length is 15 residues. For the CDR3, the DNA is TGTGCCAGCAGTTTTGGTAGCGGGCACCAAGAGACCCAGTACTTC. Translating it yields CASSFGSGHQETQYF.

This chain links TRBV27 with TRBJ1-1, with 9 bases lining up with TRBD1. V lost 6 bases and J lost 0; bases outside the gene matches: 8. Per germline, CDR1 MNHEY and CDR2 SMNVEV (reference sequence). The CDR3 consists of 16 residues. CDR3 residues: CASSHADRGLNTEAFF. CDR3 coding DNA: TGTGCCAGCAGCCACGCGGACAGGGGATTGAACACTGAAGCTTTCTTT.

J is TRBJ2-4 and V is TRBV29-1, with D tentatively TRBD1 (6 bases). The CDR3 has 15 amino acids. Germline V gene lookup returns CDR1 SQVTM and CDR2 ANQGSEA. With 2 bases removed from V and 1 base from J, the gap between germline ends came to 12 bases. In DNA, the CDR3 is TGCAGCGTTGAACGGGCAGGGGAGGCCAAAAACATTCAGTACTTC. Amino acids: CSVERAGEAKNIQYF.

V and J are TRBV7-2 and TRBJ1-2; D is perhaps TRBD1 (6 bases). Looked up from germline, CDR1 is SGHTA and CDR2 is FQGNSA. The germline V and J ends were trimmed by 4 bases and 4 bases, with 16 bases remaining between them. The CDR3 has 15 amino acids. The CDR3 nucleotides read TGTGCCAGCAGCTCTGATAACAGGGCTACCTATGGCTACACCTTC. It is translated as CASSSDNRATYGYTF.

The chain uses TRBV5-5 and TRBJ2-7; possibly TRBD1 for D (5 bases). V lost 0 bases to trimming and J lost 2 bases, with 12 bases between them. This CDR3 contains 15 residues. Germline lookup yields CDR1 SGHKS and CDR2 YYEKEE (reference sequence). In DNA, the CDR3 is TGTGCCAGCAGCTTGGGAGCAGGGCCAACCTACGAGCAGTACTTC. Translation gives CASSLGAGPTYEQYF.

The V call is TRBV5-6, the J call TRBJ1-3, with D perhaps TRBD1 (5 bases). Between the trimmed V and J ends, which lost 2 bases and 0 bases, there was a span of 9 bases. Looked up from germline, CDR1 is SGHDT and CDR2 is YYEEEE. The CDR3 runs 15 residues. This CDR3 is CASSFGAVSGNTIYF. DNA of the CDR3: TGTGCCAGCAGCTTTGGGGCAGTCTCTGGAAACACCATATATTTT.

A word on this clone: A junction boundary mismatches the germline segment, possibly from a read error. The chain carries TRBV15 and TRBJ2-7; D is uncertain. Germline loops: CDR1 LNHNV, CDR2 YYDKDF (reference sequence). CDR3 length: 14 amino acids. CDR3 in DNA: TGTGCCACCAGCAGTAGTGACTTCTCTGCTTCTCGTGACTTC. Translating gives CATSSSDFSASRDF.

This clone was seen a single time. The CDR3 DNA is TGTGCCAGCTTAAAAGCGGGGGACACCGGGGAGCTGTTTTTT. Amino acid sequence: CASLKAGDTGELFF. The chain has TRBV6-1 and TRBJ2-2, with 8 bases identical to TRBD2. The CDR3 covers 14 residues. After removal of 8 bases from V and 3 bases from J, the junction contained 5 bases not matched to a gene. CDR1 is MNHNS and CDR2 is SASEGT in the germline V gene.

V is TRBV4-2 and J is TRBJ2-7; TRBD2 is a possible D gene (6 bases). V lost 1 base and J lost 4, with 11 bases in between. CDR1 and CDR2 (germline): LGHNA, YNFKEQ. CDR3 size: 14 residues. Here the CDR3 DNA reads TGTGCCAGCAGCCAAGGACTAGGTCAGTACGAGCAGTACTTC. This encodes CASSQGLGQYEQYF.

V usage is TRBV5-5 and J usage is TRBJ1-5, with 9 bases that match TRBD1. The CDR3 sequence is 17 residues long. V dropped 3 bases and J dropped 3; count of bases not matched to a gene: 10. From germline, CDR1 is SGHKS and CDR2 YYEKEE (reference sequence). The CDR3 DNA sequence: TGTGCCAGCAGCTCCTCTTTGACAGGGGGAATCAATCAGCCCCAGCATTTT. Its protein product is CASSSSLTGGINQPQHF.

The CDR3 DNA is TGCGCCAGCAGCCAAGATAGGGGGTACTACGAGCAGTACTTC. Its translation is CASSQDRGYYEQYF. The chain couples TRBV4-3 to TRBJ2-7; D is perhaps TRBD1 (6 bases). This CDR3 comprises 14 residues. Germline V lookup: CDR1 LGHNA, CDR2 YSLEER. V dropped 0 bases and J dropped 3 bases, with 9 bases sitting between them.

The gene calls are TRBV6-5 and TRBJ1-5; 10 bases are shared with TRBD1. This CDR3 has 15 residues. Germline V gives CDR1 MNHEY, CDR2 SVGAGI. The V gene end was trimmed by 5 bases and the J gene end by 4 bases; junction bases not matched to a gene: 5. The CDR3 sequence is CASSPGQGGNQPQHF. In nucleotides, the CDR3 is TGTGCCAGCAGTCCCGGACAGGGGGGGAATCAGCCCCAGCATTTT.

The genes are TRBV5-1 and TRBJ1-2, with TRBD1 matching 10 bases. The CDR3 covers 14 residues. The V gene's germline CDR1 is SGHRS and CDR2 YFSETQ. Germline trimming cut 4 bases from V and 4 bases from J; bases unmatched to any gene: 4. The CDR3: CASSGTGVGYGYTF. CDR3 coding DNA: TGCGCCAGCAGCGGGACAGGGGTTGGCTATGGCTACACCTTC.

The chain has TRBV4-1 and TRBJ2-6, with 7 bases that match TRBD2. Trimming at V came to 5 bases and at J to 1 base, leaving 11 bases not matched to a gene. The CDR3 has 18 amino acids. Germline-derived CDR1 and CDR2 are MGHRA and YSYEKL. This chain's CDR3 is CASSALGLVGSGANVLTF. The CDR3 region has the DNA TGCGCCAGCAGCGCGCTAGGACTAGTGGGGTCTGGGGCCAACGTCCTGACTTTC.